The text below deals with one TCR beta chain. The antigen remains unidentified. UMIs were included in TCR beta cDNA generated by 5'RACE template switching. TCRdb re-called the 5' RACE reads; one entry per CDR3 protein, DNA not given. The sample totals some 460,000 distinct CDR3 sequences; its top ten clones hold roughly 1.4%. This sample was included in a study of T cells expressing NK-cell markers. Study outcomes and limitations: These clonotypes, the leaders elsewhere, also led the CD3+CD56-NKG2C+ fraction in a few donors.

The CDR3 spans 13 residues. The genes are TRBV12-3 or TRBV12-4 and TRBJ2-1; no DNA is available, so the TRBD1 call from TCRdb remains unchecked. The source of this sequence is a woman between 45 and 60 years old in good health. What was sequenced was blood T cells: a sorted CD56 or NKG2C T cell subset, CD4+ or CD8+ T cells, or bulk PBMC T cells (not recorded which). CDR3 sequence reads: CASSLEGDKEQFF.